The 4 T cell receptor beta chains presented below share a single source sample, sequenced in a study of metastatic and nonmetastatic thyroid tumors (dated by TCRdb to 2019 to 2021). Before undergoing thyroid surgery, none of the patients had been given any kind of treatment. The library was produced with PCR. Sequencing instrument: Illumina HiSeq 4000. In-frame beta chains were kept once TCRdb had trimmed the public reads at Q25 with fastp and called clones with MiXCR. Counted in this sample were some 86,000 clones; under 15% of them appeared once. Of the sample, more than 7% falls within the top ten clones. Sequencing was performed on tumor tissue. The source of these receptors is a female donor with papillary thyroid cancer or a benign thyroid nodule (not recorded which). Some clones in this sample may be carry-over from other donors' samples.

This clone was seen at least ten times. This sequence joins TRBV30 and TRBJ1-2; D is ambiguous. V lost 5 bases to trimming and J lost 4 bases, with 14 bases between them. In germline, CDR1 is GTSNPN, CDR2 SVGIG (reference sequence). The CDR3 contains 13 residues. CDR3 nucleotides: TGTGCCTGGGTTAACCGGGCCTCCTATGGCTACACCTTC. Residues: CAWVNRASYGYTF.

Ten or more counts support this clone. The gene calls are TRBV20-1 and TRBJ2-5; TRBD2 aligns across 8 bases. Germline CDR1 reads DFQATT; CDR2 reads SNEGSKA (reference sequence). V shed 6 bases, J shed 4 bases, and the junction held 10 bases outside the gene matches. The CDR3 totals 14 residues. The CDR3 DNA follows: TGCAGTGCAGTACCGGGACTAGATCTAGAGACCCAGTACTTC. Protein: CSAVPGLDLETQYF.

Of note for this clone: Sequence at one end of the junction differs from germline and may be a read error. The rearrangement links TRBV7-8 to TRBJ2-2; D is perhaps TRBD1 (6 bases). Germline loops: CDR1 SGHVS, CDR2 FQNEAQ. CDR3 length: 15 residues. CDR3 sequence (DNA): TGTGCCAGCAGCTTAGATCCCAGGGGCACCGGTGAGCCGTTTTTT. Protein product: CASSLDPRGTGEPFF.

This clone was seen ten or more times. This sequence joins TRBV10-1 and TRBJ2-1; no clear D. CDR1 and CDR2 from the germline V gene are WNHNN and SYGVQD (reference sequence). The length of the CDR3 is 13 residues. Trimming shortened V by 2 bases and J by 7 bases, and 9 bases separated the two germline ends. The CDR3 protein is CASSETRINEQFF. CDR3 nucleotides: TGCGCCAGCAGTGAGACCAGGATAAATGAGCAGTTCTTC.